This TCR beta chain is drawn from a study of T cell responses to AZD1222 COVID-19 vaccine. General study findings and limits: Baseline serostatus was positive in only six AZD1222 recipients.

A word on this clone: Its antigen is undetermined.

V gave up 4 bases and J gave up 8 bases, with 9 bases separating them. Per germline, CDR1 SGHTA and CDR2 FQGTGA. This CDR3 is 13 amino acids long. Profiling relied on immunoSEQ multiplex PCR, and the TCRdb table lists in-frame clones only, not all of them. The sample holds about 110,000 clones, approximately 90% seen once. The chain links TRBV7-3 to TRBJ1-6; the D is unclear. This sequence was found in an adult in good health. Sequencing used peripheral blood, obtained on day 0 of MenACWY control vaccination. The CDR3 sequence is CASSSVLDSPLHF. The CDR3 region has the DNA TGTGCCAGCAGCTCAGTATTGGATTCACCCCTCCACTTT.